This entry features one TCR beta chain sequence. The trim removed 6 bases at V and 2 bases at J, leaving 8 bases unmatched. CDR1 is DFQATT, CDR2 SNEGSKA, per germline (reference sequence). This CDR3 is 15 amino acids long. TCRbeta library construction was performed incorporating unique molecular identifiers. One entry per CDR3 protein, called by TCRdb with MiXCR from the PCR reads. The data contain 100,000 to 120,000 distinct CDR3 sequences, under 13% of them singletons. The data derive from a study of T-cell reconstitution after alpha-beta-depleted transplantation in children. The specimen comprised PBMCs from the stem cell graft donor, sampled from the stem cell graft. This chain connects TRBV20-1 to TRBJ2-5; 11 positions agree with TRBD2. This TCR was sampled from a human donor who donated a stem cell graft to a child with acute lymphoblastic leukemia. The CDR3 region is CSAKGLAVWQETQYF. The CDR3, as DNA: TGCAGTGCAAAGGGACTAGCGGTATGGCAAGAGACCCAGTACTTC.